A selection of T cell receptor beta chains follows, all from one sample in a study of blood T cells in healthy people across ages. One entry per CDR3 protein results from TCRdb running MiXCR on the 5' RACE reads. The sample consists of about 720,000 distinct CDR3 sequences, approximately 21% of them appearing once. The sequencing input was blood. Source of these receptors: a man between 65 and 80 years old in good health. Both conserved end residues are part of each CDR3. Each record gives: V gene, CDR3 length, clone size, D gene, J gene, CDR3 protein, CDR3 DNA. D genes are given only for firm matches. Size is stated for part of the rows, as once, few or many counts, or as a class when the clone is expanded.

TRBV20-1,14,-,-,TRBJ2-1,CSADGPGSYNEQFF,TGCAGTGCTGACGGACCTGGCTCCTACAATGAGCAGTTCTTC
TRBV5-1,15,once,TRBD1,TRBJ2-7,CASRVRQGDRYEQYF,TGCGCCAGCAGGGTAAGGCAGGGGGACCGCTACGAGCAGTACTTC
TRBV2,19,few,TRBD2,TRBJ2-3,CASSEQGGSSLAGEDTQYF,TGTGCCAGCAGCGAACAGGGGGGGTCATCGCTAGCGGGAGAGGATACGCAGTATTTT
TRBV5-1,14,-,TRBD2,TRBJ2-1,CASSTGLAGSKQFF,TGCGCCAGCAGCACCGGACTAGCGGGGTCTAAGCAGTTCTTC
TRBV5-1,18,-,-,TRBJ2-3,CASSLFGRVGFYTDTQYF,TGCGCCAGCAGCTTGTTCGGCAGGGTGGGTTTCTACACAGATACGCAGTATTTT
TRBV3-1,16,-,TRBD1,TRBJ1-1,CASSRLTGTGGDEAFF,TGTGCCAGCAGCCGACTTACCGGGACAGGGGGCGATGAAGCTTTCTTT
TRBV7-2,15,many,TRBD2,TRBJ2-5,CASSATSGSFWTQYF,TGTGCCAGCAGCGCCACTAGCGGGAGCTTTTGGACCCAGTACTTC
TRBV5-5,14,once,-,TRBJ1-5,CASRYGIDNQPQHF,TGTGCCAGCAGGTACGGAATTGACAATCAGCCCCAGCATTTT
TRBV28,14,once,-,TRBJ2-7,CASQIPGSSYEQYF,TGTGCCAGTCAAATCCCGGGATCCAGCTACGAGCAGTACTTC
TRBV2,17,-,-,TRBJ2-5,CASSPGVLFGAQETQYF,TGTGCCAGCAGTCCCGGGGTTCTTTTTGGGGCCCAGGAGACCCAGTACTTC
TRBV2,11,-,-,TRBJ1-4,CASRLDEKLFF,TGTGCCAGCAGACTAGACGAAAAACTGTTTTTT